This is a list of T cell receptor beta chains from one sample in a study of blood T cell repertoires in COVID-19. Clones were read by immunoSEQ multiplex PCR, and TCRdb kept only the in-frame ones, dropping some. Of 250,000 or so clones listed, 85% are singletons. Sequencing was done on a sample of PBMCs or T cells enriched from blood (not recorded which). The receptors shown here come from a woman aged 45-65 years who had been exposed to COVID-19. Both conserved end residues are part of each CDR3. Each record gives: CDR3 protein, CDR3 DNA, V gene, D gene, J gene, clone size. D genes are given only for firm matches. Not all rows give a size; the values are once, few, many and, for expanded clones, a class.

CDR3aa: CASSQGTGGAFF
CDR3nt: TGTGCCAGCTCCCAGGGGACAGGAGGGGCTTTCTTT
v_gene: TRBV18
d_gene: TRBD1
j_gene: TRBJ1-1
abundance: .

CDR3aa: CASSMDRGPSPLHF
CDR3nt: TGTGCCAGCAGCATGGACAGGGGGCCTTCACCCCTCCACTTT
v_gene: TRBV6-2/TRBV6-3
d_gene: TRBD1
j_gene: TRBJ1-6
abundance: .

CDR3aa: CASSTWTGSGTEAFF
CDR3nt: TGTGCCAGCAGCACCTGGACAGGGAGCGGTACTGAAGCTTTCTTT
v_gene: TRBV11-2
d_gene: TRBD1
j_gene: TRBJ1-1
abundance: .

CDR3aa: CASSRLPSYYEQYF
CDR3nt: TGTGCCAGCAGTCGCCTTCCGAGTTACTACGAGCAGTACTTC
v_gene: TRBV6-2/TRBV6-3
d_gene: .
j_gene: TRBJ2-7
abundance: .

CDR3aa: CASGGSSPPGEQYF
CDR3nt: TGCGCCAGCGGGGGCTCTAGCCCACCGGGCGAGCAGTACTTC
v_gene: TRBV5-1
d_gene: .
j_gene: TRBJ2-7
abundance: .

CDR3aa: CASSRQGRNTEAFF
CDR3nt: TGTGCCAGCTCACGGCAGGGAAGGAACACTGAAGCTTTCTTT
v_gene: TRBV18
d_gene: .
j_gene: TRBJ1-1
abundance: .

CDR3aa: CASSLRGTGLKETQYF
CDR3nt: TGTGCCAGCAGCCTCCGAGGGACAGGACTAAAGGAGACCCAGTACTTC
v_gene: TRBV3-1/TRBV3-2
d_gene: TRBD1
j_gene: TRBJ2-5
abundance: .

CDR3aa: CSADSYTGELFF
CDR3nt: TGCAGCGCGGACAGTTACACCGGGGAGCTGTTTTTT
v_gene: TRBV29-1
d_gene: .
j_gene: TRBJ2-2
abundance: once

CDR3aa: CASSEGGQGTEAFF
CDR3nt: TGTGCCAGCAGTGAAGGAGGACAAGGCACTGAAGCTTTCTTT
v_gene: TRBV6-1
d_gene: .
j_gene: TRBJ1-1
abundance: few

CDR3aa: CASSLRGTHNEQFF
CDR3nt: TGTGCCAGCAGTTTACGGGGTACTCACAATGAGCAGTTCTTC
v_gene: TRBV27
d_gene: .
j_gene: TRBJ2-1
abundance: .

CDR3aa: CASSLAGTDTQYF
CDR3nt: TGCGCCAGCAGCTTGGCGGGGACAGATACGCAGTATTTT
v_gene: TRBV5-1
d_gene: .
j_gene: TRBJ2-3
abundance: .

CDR3aa: CASSPYPDTQYF
CDR3nt: TGTGCCAGCAGCCCCTATCCAGATACGCAGTATTTT
v_gene: TRBV5-6
d_gene: .
j_gene: TRBJ2-3
abundance: .

CDR3aa: CASSLLQAPANYGYTF
CDR3nt: TGTGCCAGCAGCTTGTTACAGGCCCCAGCTAACTATGGCTACACCTTC
v_gene: TRBV5-4
d_gene: .
j_gene: TRBJ1-2
abundance: .

CDR3aa: CASSLAGGYNEQFF
CDR3nt: TGTGCCAGCAGCTTAGCGGGGGGGTACAATGAGCAGTTCTTC
v_gene: TRBV7-6
d_gene: TRBD2
j_gene: TRBJ2-1
abundance: .

CDR3aa: CASSQTGSVTQYF
CDR3nt: TGTGCCAGCAGCCAAACAGGGTCTGTGACCCAGTACTTC
v_gene: TRBV3-1/TRBV3-2
d_gene: .
j_gene: TRBJ2-5
abundance: .

CDR3aa: CASSQDGQFNSPLHF
CDR3nt: TGCGCCAGCAGCCAAGATGGCCAGTTTAATTCACCCCTCCACTTT
v_gene: TRBV4-1
d_gene: .
j_gene: TRBJ1-6
abundance: .

CDR3aa: CASDQGSRNQPQHF
CDR3nt: TGTGCCAGCGATCAGGGTTCTCGGAATCAGCCCCAGCATTTT
v_gene: TRBV21-1
d_gene: .
j_gene: TRBJ1-5
abundance: .

CDR3aa: CASNNLGSNEKLFF
CDR3nt: TGTGCCAGTAATAACCTAGGATCTAATGAAAAACTGTTTTTT
v_gene: TRBV19
d_gene: .
j_gene: TRBJ1-4
abundance: .

CDR3aa: CASTTGRDTIYF
CDR3nt: TGTGCCAGCACTACGGGAAGGGACACCATATATTTT
v_gene: TRBV9
d_gene: .
j_gene: TRBJ1-3
abundance: .

CDR3aa: CATSDFSSRGLYNEQFF
CDR3nt: TGTGCCACCAGTGATTTTTCCAGCAGGGGGCTCTACAATGAGCAGTTCTTC
v_gene: TRBV24-1
d_gene: TRBD1
j_gene: TRBJ2-1
abundance: .

CDR3aa: CASSRDIMNTEAFF
CDR3nt: TGCGCCAGCAGCAGGGACATCATGAACACTGAAGCTTTCTTT
v_gene: TRBV5-1
d_gene: .
j_gene: TRBJ1-1
abundance: .

CDR3aa: CASSQGLFGFRRVDEQFF
CDR3nt: TGCGCCAGCAGCCAGGGACTCTTCGGATTCCGGAGAGTCGATGAGCAGTTCTTC
v_gene: TRBV4-1
d_gene: .
j_gene: TRBJ2-1
abundance: .

CDR3aa: CASSENPAGGHETQYF
CDR3nt: TGTGCCAGCAGTGAAAACCCCGCGGGGGGGCATGAGACCCAGTACTTC
v_gene: TRBV6-1
d_gene: TRBD2
j_gene: TRBJ2-5
abundance: .

CDR3aa: CASTSGTGYQPQHF
CDR3nt: TGTGCCAGTACCTCCGGGACAGGATATCAGCCCCAGCATTTT
v_gene: TRBV19
d_gene: TRBD1
j_gene: TRBJ1-5
abundance: .

CDR3aa: CASSLGTTSYNEQFF
CDR3nt: TGTGCCAGTAGTCTCGGGACTACCTCATACAATGAGCAGTTCTTC
v_gene: TRBV19
d_gene: TRBD2
j_gene: TRBJ2-1
abundance: .

CDR3aa: CASSRRLAGGSDTQYF
CDR3nt: TGTGCCAGCAGCCGTAGACTAGCGGGGGGGTCTGATACGCAGTATTTT
v_gene: TRBV2
d_gene: TRBD2
j_gene: TRBJ2-3
abundance: .

CDR3aa: CASSPRTGSLTQYF
CDR3nt: TGTGCCAGCAGCCCTCGGACAGGCAGTTTAACCCAGTACTTC
v_gene: TRBV7-2
d_gene: TRBD1
j_gene: TRBJ2-5
abundance: .

CDR3aa: CASSSSGGLASYEQYF
CDR3nt: TGCGCCAGCAGCTCCTCTGGAGGATTGGCATCCTACGAGCAGTACTTC
v_gene: TRBV5-1
d_gene: .
j_gene: TRBJ2-7
abundance: .

CDR3aa: CASSQRGTDTQYF
CDR3nt: TGTGCCAGCAGCCAGAGGGGCACAGATACGCAGTATTTT
v_gene: TRBV14
d_gene: .
j_gene: TRBJ2-3
abundance: .

CDR3aa: CATSDSITGELFF
CDR3nt: TGTGCCACCAGTGACTCCATAACTGGGGAGCTGTTTTTT
v_gene: TRBV24-1
d_gene: .
j_gene: TRBJ2-2
abundance: .

CDR3aa: CASSQADGYTF
CDR3nt: TGCGCCAGCAGCCAAGCCGATGGCTACACCTTC
v_gene: TRBV4-1
d_gene: .
j_gene: TRBJ1-2
abundance: .

CDR3aa: CASSPERATGGLNYGYTF
CDR3nt: TGCGCCAGCAGCCCGGAACGCGCGACAGGGGGCCTTAACTATGGCTACACCTTC
v_gene: TRBV4-1
d_gene: TRBD1
j_gene: TRBJ1-2
abundance: .

CDR3aa: CASSFVGAGAGELFF
CDR3nt: TGTGCCAGCAGCTTTGTAGGGGCGGGGGCCGGGGAGCTGTTTTTT
v_gene: TRBV5-6
d_gene: TRBD2
j_gene: TRBJ2-2
abundance: .

CDR3aa: CASSSAGTGFYEQYF
CDR3nt: TGTGCCAGCAGCAGCGCCGGGACTGGGTTCTACGAGCAGTACTTC
v_gene: TRBV6-5
d_gene: .
j_gene: TRBJ2-7
abundance: .

CDR3aa: CASSFRYTGGHTEAFF
CDR3nt: TGTGCCAGCAGTTTCCGTTATACAGGGGGCCACACTGAAGCTTTCTTT
v_gene: TRBV28
d_gene: TRBD1
j_gene: TRBJ1-1
abundance: .

CDR3aa: CASSSNRGSAGELFF
CDR3nt: TGTGCCAGCAGCTCGAACAGGGGATCGGCCGGGGAGCTGTTTTTT
v_gene: TRBV6-5
d_gene: TRBD1
j_gene: TRBJ2-2
abundance: .